A selection of T cell receptor beta chains follows, all from one sample in a study of cytomegalovirus exposure and HLA in healthy donors. Assay used: immunoSEQ multiplex PCR; TCRdb lists only in-frame clones, some missing. Here the sample spans 100,000 to 150,000 clones, over 65% being singletons. Specimen: PBMCs. The receptors originated from a woman aged 40-49 years in good health and CMV-seronegative. Both conserved end residues are part of each CDR3. D genes are given only for firm matches. Size is stated for part of the rows, as once, few or many counts, or as a class when the clone is expanded.

D,size,J,V,DNA,CDR3
TRBD2,few,TRBJ2-7,TRBV4-3,TGCGCCAGCAGCCAAGGACTAGCGGGCATAACCTACGAGCAGTACTTC,CASSQGLAGITYEQYF
.,.,TRBJ2-6,TRBV28,TGTGCCAGCAGTTCACGGATTACTGGGGCCAACGGCCTGACTTTC,CASSSRITGANGLTF
.,.,TRBJ1-4,TRBV7-9,TGTGCCAGCAGCTTAGTGGAGGGGGAAAAACTGTTTTTT,CASSLVEGEKLFF
.,.,TRBJ2-3,TRBV5-1,TGCGCCAGCAGCTTGGCCGCAGGTGGGACAGATACGCAGTATTTT,CASSLAAGGTDTQYF
TRBD2,.,TRBJ2-7,TRBV10-1,TGCGCCAGCAGTGAGTCGAGGGCTAGCGGGAGTAGTAAGCAGTACTTC,CASSESRASGSSKQYF
TRBD2,.,TRBJ2-1,TRBV14,TGTGCCAGCAGCCCGTGGACTAGCGGGACCTGGGAGCAGTTCTTC,CASSPWTSGTWEQFF
.,.,TRBJ2-1,TRBV6-4,TGTGCCAGCAGTGTTTCTAGGGGTAATGAGCAGTTCTTC,CASSVSRGNEQFF
TRBD1,.,TRBJ1-5,TRBV12-5,TGCGCTAGTGGTTTGGGTACAGGGGGCATTCAGCCCCAGCATTTT,CASGLGTGGIQPQHF
TRBD2,.,TRBJ2-1,TRBV5-4,TGTGCCAGCAGCTTTAGCGGGGCCTCCTACAATGAGCAGTTCTTC,CASSFSGASYNEQFF
.,once,TRBJ2-5,TRBV25-1,TGTGCCAGCAGTGACCGGACTCAGCGGTCAGAGACCCAGTACTTC,CASSDRTQRSETQYF
TRBD1,few,TRBJ2-7,TRBV7-3,TGTGCCAGCAGCTCAGGGACAGGGGAAGGCTACGAGCAGTACTTC,CASSSGTGEGYEQYF
.,once,TRBJ2-5,TRBV7-7,TGTGCTAGCAGCTTAGCTGCCAAAGCGCCCCAAGAGACCCAGTACTTC,CASSLAAKAPQETQYF
.,.,TRBJ2-2,TRBV7-9,TGTGCCAGCAGCTTCCTAGAATCGACGGCCGCAGGGGAGCTGTTTTTT,CASSFLESTAAGELFF
TRBD1,.,TRBJ1-1,TRBV29-1,TGCAGCGTGGCAGCGACAGGGGGCACTGAAGCTTTCTTT,CSVAATGGTEAFF
TRBD2,.,TRBJ2-6,TRBV4-2,TGTGCCAGCAGCCAAGAAGCCCTAGCGGGCCTCGGGGGGGCCAACGTCCTGACTTTC,CASSQEALAGLGGANVLTF
.,.,TRBJ1-2,TRBV5-6,TGTGCCAGCAGCTTGATGGCGGAGAACTATGGCTACACCTTC,CASSLMAENYGYTF
TRBD1,once,TRBJ2-7,TRBV7-9,TGTGCCAGCAGCTATGGGACAGGGGGCAAGGAGCAGTACTTC,CASSYGTGGKEQYF
TRBD1,.,TRBJ2-1,TRBV6-5,TGTGCCAGCGCCCGGGACAGGCCCTACAATGAGCAGTTCTTC,CASARDRPYNEQFF